This T cell receptor beta chain was retrieved from a study of OX40 agonist ivuxolimab in advanced cancers. Assay: immunoSEQ multiplex PCR; the TCRdb copy retains only in-frame clones and omits some. The sample contains about 73,000 clones, about 86% of which appear only once. To note about this clone: Its antigen is not known.

The CDR3 has 15 amino acids. V lost 5 bases to trimming and J lost 2 bases, with 13 bases between them. Per germline, CDR1 SGHTA and CDR2 FQGNSA. It was autoimmune disease history or systemic immunosuppression that excluded patients. Study outcomes and limitations: In general, CD8+ T cells held more expanded clones than CD4+ did, on average. There was clonal expansion of CD4+ and CD8+ blood T cells by week 6 at 0.1 to 3.0 mg/kg.

The rearrangement uses TRBV7-2 and TRBJ1-5; D unresolved. The sample here was CD4+ or CD8+ T cells sorted from blood, taken in a trial of the OX40 agonist ivuxolimab. This clonotype was obtained from an adult with an advanced solid tumor such as melanoma, head and neck, liver or kidney cancer. The CDR3 DNA is TGTGCCAGCAGCCAGACGGTCCTGGGCAATCAGCCCCAGCATTTT. This translates into CASSQTVLGNQPQHF.